This T cell receptor beta chain appears in the sequencing data of a study of neurological immune-mediated disorders. Study-level results: CDR3 amino acid sequences of expanded clones were not shared across subjects, a result suggesting private repertoires in all groups.

The CDR3 has 11 residues. CDR1 and CDR2 from the germline V gene are DFQATT and SNEGSKA (reference sequence). The V gene lost 5 bases and the J gene lost 11 bases, with 15 bases spanning the gap. Via MiXCR, TCRdb re-called the 5' RACE reads, giving one row per CDR3 protein. The sample yields some 57,000 distinct CDR3 sequences, more than 3.5% seen once. This clonotype was counted ten times or more. Its specificity is not known. Material for sequencing was PBMCs. The sequence was obtained from a man aged 60 to 75 with multiple sclerosis. The chain is built from TRBV20-1 and TRBJ1-1; D remains unclear. This chain's CDR3 is CSAVGRSGAFF. Written as DNA, the CDR3 is TGCAGTGCTGTTGGGAGATCCGGGGCTTTCTTT.